Below, 8 T cell receptor beta chains from the same sample are listed, as sequenced in a study of blood T cell repertoires in COVID-19. The repertoire was sequenced with immunoSEQ multiplex PCR; TCRdb's copy has only in-frame clones and lacks some. The table lists roughly 670,000 clones, around 89% of them singletons, with about 0.24% in the top ten. Sequencing input: peripheral blood. Source of these receptors: a young woman with acute or convalescent COVID-19.

This rearrangement joins TRBV2 to TRBJ1-3, with 8 bases matching TRBD1. V lost 5 bases and J lost 3; bases outside the gene matches: 3. CDR1 and CDR2 (germline): SNHLY, FYNNEI. This CDR3 is 14 amino acids long. Written as DNA, the CDR3 is TGTGCCAGCAGTTACAGGGGGAGTGGAAACACCATATATTTT. Translating gives CASSYRGSGNTIYF.

This chain joins TRBV19 and TRBJ1-5; 7 bases are a match to TRBD1. CDR3 length: 18 amino acids. Germline-derived CDR1 and CDR2 are LNHDA and SQIVND (reference sequence). V gave up 2 bases and J gave up 3 bases; unmatched junction bases: 13. As DNA, the CDR3 is TGTGCCAGTAGTATACCCCTACCCGGGACAGTGGACAATCAGCCCCAGCATTTT. Amino acids: CASSIPLPGTVDNQPQHF.

This chain joins TRBV4-1 and TRBJ1-2; TRBD1 aligns across 7 bases. The CDR3 length is 14 residues. J was trimmed by 2 bases and V by 8 bases; bases with no gene match: 8. The germline V gene encodes CDR1 MGHRA and CDR2 YSYEKL. The CDR3 spells CASGGQGENYGYTF. The CDR3 DNA reads TGCGCCAGCGGCGGGCAGGGGGAGAACTATGGCTACACCTTC.

This chain links TRBV19 with TRBJ2-4, with TRBD1 matching 7 bases. The CDR3 sequence is 15 residues long. The germline V gene has CDR1 LNHDA and CDR2 SQIVND (reference sequence). Trimming cost V 1 base and J 9 bases; bases outside gene matches: 9. The CDR3 DNA is TGTGCCAGTAGTATAGGTGAGGGGACAGAAGCCATTCAGTACTTC. Translating it yields CASSIGEGTEAIQYF.

The chain joins TRBV7-9 to TRBJ1-2; 8 bases agree with TRBD1. This CDR3 region has 17 residues. V shed 2 bases, J shed 2 bases, and the junction held 10 bases outside the gene matches. From germline, CDR1 is SEHNR and CDR2 FQNEAQ (reference sequence). Written as DNA, the CDR3 is TGTGCCAGCAGCTTATATCCAGGACAGGGTATCAACTATGGCTACACCTTC. Translated, it gives CASSLYPGQGINYGYTF.

The J gene is TRBJ2-7, the V gene TRBV9, with D maybe TRBD1 (5 bases). CDR1 and CDR2 from the germline V gene are SGDLS and YYNGEE. V dropped 4 bases and J dropped 2 bases, with 13 bases sitting between them. This CDR3 contains 14 residues. Here the CDR3 DNA reads TGTGCCAGCAGCATCACAGGATTAGCCTACGAGCAGTACTTC. It specifies CASSITGLAYEQYF.

This clone has only one observation. The genes are TRBV29-1 and TRBJ1-1, with D uncertain. Germline-derived CDR1 and CDR2 are SQVTM and ANQGSEA. The ends were cut back, 8 bases at V and 8 bases at J, with 15 bases in the middle. The CDR3 spans 11 residues. CDR3 protein: CSSLESREAFF. As DNA, the CDR3 is TGCAGCTCCCTAGAGTCGAGAGAAGCTTTCTTT.

The genes are TRBV4-1 and TRBJ1-4, with 8 positions matching TRBD1. Trimming cost V 1 base and J 4 bases; bases outside gene matches: 5. Germline CDR1 and CDR2: MGHRA and YSYEKL. The CDR3 is 16 residues long. The CDR3 sequence is CASSQAQTGVNEKLFF. The CDR3 DNA sequence: TGCGCCAGCAGCCAAGCTCAGACAGGGGTTAATGAAAAACTGTTTTTT.